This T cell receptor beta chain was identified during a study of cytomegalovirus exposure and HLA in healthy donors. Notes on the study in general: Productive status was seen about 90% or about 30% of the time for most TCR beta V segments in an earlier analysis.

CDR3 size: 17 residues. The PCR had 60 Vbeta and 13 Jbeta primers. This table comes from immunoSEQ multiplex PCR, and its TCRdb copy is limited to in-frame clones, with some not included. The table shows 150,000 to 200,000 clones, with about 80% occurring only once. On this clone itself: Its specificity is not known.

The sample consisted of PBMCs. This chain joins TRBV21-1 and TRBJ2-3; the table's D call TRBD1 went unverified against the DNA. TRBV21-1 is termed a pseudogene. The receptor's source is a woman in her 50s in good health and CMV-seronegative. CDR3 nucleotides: TGTGCCAGCAGCAAACGGGGGAACAGGGGGAGGTCAGATACGCAGTATTTT. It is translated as CASSKRGNRGRSDTQYF.